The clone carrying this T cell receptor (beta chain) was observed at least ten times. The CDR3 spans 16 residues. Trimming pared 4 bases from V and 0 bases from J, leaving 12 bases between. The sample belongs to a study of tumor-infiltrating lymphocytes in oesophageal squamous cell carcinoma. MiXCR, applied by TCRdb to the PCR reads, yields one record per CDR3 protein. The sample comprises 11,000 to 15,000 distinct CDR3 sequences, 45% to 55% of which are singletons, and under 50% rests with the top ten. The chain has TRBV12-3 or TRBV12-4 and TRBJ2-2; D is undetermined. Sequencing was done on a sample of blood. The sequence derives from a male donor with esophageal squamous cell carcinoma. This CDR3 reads CASSWITGTNTGELFF. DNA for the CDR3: TGTGCCAGCAGTTGGATAACTGGTACGAACACCGGGGAGCTGTTTTTT.